This TCR beta chain was identified during a study of T cell clonality in common variable immunodeficiency. General study findings and limits: Reportedly, TCR beta sequences from common variable immunodeficiency showed fewer deletions and N-nucleotide insertions.

CDR1 is SGHAT, CDR2 FQNNGV, per germline. V was clipped by 8 bases and J by 5 bases; unmatched bases: 8. The CDR3 covers 13 residues. Using immunoSEQ multiplex PCR, the repertoire was profiled, and TCRdb retains in-frame clones only, with some absent. Altogether around 81,000 clones were found in the sample, and no singletons occur. The sample holds many counts of this clone. Its specificity is not known. The CDR3 goes on 3 residues after the read ends, and that part is filled in from the germline J gene. V usage is TRBV11-2 and J usage is TRBJ2-7; 8 positions match TRBD1. This receptor was identified in a person aged 18 to 75 in good health. The material sequenced was peripheral blood mononuclear cells. The CDR3 loop is CASGRGLINEQYF. Partial CDR3 DNA: TGTGCCAGCGGCAGGGGGCTTATCAACGAG.